Presented here are 31 T cell receptor beta chains from one specimen sequenced in a study of cytomegalovirus exposure and HLA in healthy donors. The PCR contained 60 Vbeta and 13 Jbeta primers. Measured with immunoSEQ multiplex PCR; TCRdb has only the in-frame clones, and not every one. The table lists 100,000 or so clones, 77% of them singletons. The source material was PBMCs. These TCRs come from a woman in her thirties or forties in good health and CMV-seropositive.

A single count supports this clone. This chain links TRBV7-6 with TRBJ2-3; TRBD2 agrees at 9 bases. The germline gives CDR1 SGHVS, CDR2 FNYEAQ. CDR3 length equals 16 residues. With V trimmed by 7 bases and J by 4 bases, 12 bases remained unmatched. The CDR3 nucleotides read TGTGCCAGCAACCTAGGGGCGGGGGGGCAGGCAGATACGCAGTATTTT. Translated: CASNLGAGGQADTQYF.

The chain links TRBV4-2 to TRBJ1-5; tentatively, D is TRBD1 (6 bases). Trimming took off 0 bases at V and 3 bases at J, with 12 bases between the two ends. CDR1 is LGHNA, CDR2 YNFKEQ, per germline. The CDR3 is 16 residues long. The CDR3 loop reads CASSQDSQGFNQPQHF. CDR3 bases: TGTGCCAGCAGCCAAGATTCACAGGGATTCAATCAGCCCCAGCATTTT.

This chain connects TRBV29-1 to TRBJ2-7; D might be TRBD2 (5 bases). This CDR3 is built from 15 residues. Germline V gene lookup returns CDR1 SQVTM and CDR2 ANQGSEA. Trimming cost V 3 bases and J 0 bases, with 15 bases left between them. The CDR3 protein is CSVEGSEVSSYEQYF. For the CDR3, the DNA is TGCAGCGTTGAGGGTTCGGAGGTAAGCTCCTACGAGCAGTACTTC.

The chain couples TRBV19 to TRBJ2-3; 11 bases fit TRBD2. The germline gives CDR1 LNHDA, CDR2 SQIVND (reference sequence). The CDR3 runs 14 residues. Losses at the gene ends were 7 bases for V and 6 bases for J; bases not matched to a gene: 6. In DNA form, the CDR3 reads TGTGCCAGTAAAACTAGCGGGAGTTACGATACGCAGTATTTT. Its protein is CASKTSGSYDTQYF.

This clone was detected a few times. The chain carries TRBV5-1 and TRBJ2-2; D is unclear. V was trimmed by 2 bases and J by 6 bases, leaving 14 bases between them. Per the germline V gene, CDR1 is SGHRS and CDR2 is YFSETQ. There are 15 residues in the CDR3. DNA of the CDR3: TGCGCCAGCAGCTTAAGTGGAGTAAACGCCGGGGAGCTGTTTTTT. It is translated as CASSLSGVNAGELFF.

As regards this clone: This CDR3 is also generated by other DNA sequences in the sample. The V and J genes are TRBV5-1 and TRBJ1-1, with 7 bases lining up with TRBD1. Germline-derived CDR1 and CDR2 are SGHRS and YFSETQ. The CDR3 sequence is 14 residues long. V was pared by 0 bases and J by 1 base, with 0 bases of the junction left unmatched. DNA for the CDR3: TGCGCCAGCAGCTTGGACAGGGGGAACACTGAAGCTTTCTTT. This codes for CASSLDRGNTEAFF.

The V and J genes are TRBV6-6 and TRBJ2-1; D is possibly TRBD2 (7 bases). Trimming cost V 3 bases and J 0 bases, with 12 bases left between them. The CDR3 consists of 16 residues. CDR1 is MNHNY, CDR2 SVGAGI, per germline (reference sequence). The CDR3 sequence: CASSYRGGRSYNEQFF. The CDR3 bases are TGTGCCAGCAGTTATAGGGGGGGCCGCTCCTACAATGAGCAGTTCTTC.

The chain is built from TRBV7-3 and TRBJ2-1; D is perhaps TRBD2 (6 bases). The CDR3 sequence is 12 residues long. Trimming pared 5 bases from V and 9 bases from J, leaving 11 bases between. The germline V gene encodes CDR1 SGHTA and CDR2 FQGTGA. The CDR3 protein is CASSLGTGEQFF. In nucleotides, the CDR3 is TGTGCCAGCAGCCTTGGGACTGGTGAGCAGTTCTTC. The variable domain in full, completed from reference TRBV7-3 and TRBJ2-1, reads GAGVSQTPSNKVTEKGKYVELRCDPISGHTALYWYRQSLGQGPEFLIYFQGTGAADDSGLPNDRFFAVRPEGSVSTLKIQRTERGDSAVYLCASSLGTGEQFFGPGTRLTVL.

This clone has more than one count but fewer than ten. The rearrangement links TRBV4-1 to TRBJ2-3; 10 bases line up with TRBD2. Per germline, CDR1 MGHRA and CDR2 YSYEKL. CDR3 size: 17 residues. V lost 0 bases to trimming and J lost 9 bases; unmatched junction nucleotides: 12. CDR3: CASSQEARTSGFGTQYF. In nucleotides, the CDR3 is TGCGCCAGCAGCCAAGAGGCAAGGACTAGCGGTTTTGGGACGCAGTATTTT.

The chain combines TRBV6-1 with TRBJ2-3; TRBD1 matches 7 bases. CDR1 and CDR2 (germline): MNHNS, SASEGT. V was pared by 4 bases and J by 0 bases, with 1 base of the junction left unmatched. The CDR3 totals 14 residues. The CDR3 nucleotides are TGTGCCAGCAGTGCGACAGGGAGCACAGATACGCAGTATTTT. It specifies CASSATGSTDTQYF.

V usage is TRBV28 and J usage is TRBJ1-2, with 9 bases matching TRBD1. In germline, CDR1 is MDHEN, CDR2 SYDVKM. The length of the CDR3 is 15 residues. V lost 7 bases to trimming and J lost 9 bases; unmatched junction nucleotides: 15. The CDR3: CASTSLGDRESSYTF. In DNA, the CDR3 is TGTGCCAGCACCTCCTTGGGGGACAGGGAGTCTAGCTACACCTTC.

The table lists this clone with a count of one. The chain couples TRBV19 to TRBJ1-1; D is possibly TRBD1 (5 bases). The CDR3 totals 13 residues. With 6 bases removed from V and 5 bases from J, the gap between germline ends came to 13 bases. CDR1 LNHDA and CDR2 SQIVND come from the germline V gene (reference sequence). The CDR3 is CASRDTGETEAFF. CDR3 in DNA: TGTGCCAGTAGGGACACAGGAGAAACTGAAGCTTTCTTT.

This clone was observed a few times. The chain uses TRBV7-3 and TRBJ1-1; no firm D call. In germline, CDR1 is SGHTA, CDR2 FQGTGA. V dropped 2 bases and J dropped 3 bases, with 7 bases sitting between them. This CDR3 has 13 amino acids. CDR3: CASSLYQYTEAFF. CDR3 bases: TGTGCCAGCAGCTTATATCAGTACACTGAAGCTTTCTTT.

The chain has TRBV21-1 and TRBJ2-1; the DNA was not used to check the table's D call, TRBD1. TRBV21-1 is a pseudogene. The CDR3 contains 15 residues. CDR3 in DNA: TGTGCCAGCAGCAAATTCTGTTTCCCGGTGGGCGAGCAGTTCTTC. Amino acid sequence: CASSKFCFPVGEQFF.

This chain joins TRBV4-1 and TRBJ2-7, with TRBD2 identical over 10 bases. V lost 2 bases to trimming and J lost 4 bases; unmatched junction nucleotides: 8. The CDR3 loop spans 16 amino acids. Germline V gives CDR1 MGHRA, CDR2 YSYEKL. The CDR3 nucleotides are TGCGCCAGCAGCCAAAAACCGGGACTAGCGTCGTACGAGCAGTACTTC. It translates to CASSQKPGLASYEQYF.

This clone has just a few counts. This rearrangement joins TRBV7-2 to TRBJ2-5; 10 bases align to TRBD1. The ends lost 5 bases at V and 7 bases at J; junction bases unmatched: 7. Germline-derived CDR1 and CDR2 are SGHTA and FQGNSA. The length of the CDR3 is 14 residues. In DNA form, the CDR3 reads TGTGCCAGCAGCCCGAGAGACAGGGGGCGGACCCAGTACTTC. This sequence encodes CASSPRDRGRTQYF.

Remarks on this clone: Germline is not matched at one junction end, which may reflect a read error. This chain connects TRBV7-9 to TRBJ1-2; D unclear. The length of the CDR3 is 13 residues. From germline, CDR1 is SEHNR and CDR2 FQNEAQ (reference sequence). CDR3 coding DNA: TGTTCCAGCAGCCCGAGGGCCCTGCGGGGCTACACCTTC. This sequence encodes CSSSPRALRGYTF.

V usage is TRBV7-9 and J usage is TRBJ2-1, with D possibly matching TRBD2 (6 bases). The V and J ends lost 3 bases and 3 bases respectively, with 12 bases between them. Germline loops: CDR1 SEHNR, CDR2 FQNEAQ (reference sequence). The CDR3 totals 15 residues. CDR3: CASSLLADIYNEQFF. CDR3 nucleotide sequence: TGTGCCAGCAGCTTGTTAGCGGATATCTACAATGAGCAGTTCTTC.

The rearrangement joins TRBV5-6 to TRBJ1-4; D perhaps matches TRBD1 (6 bases). V shed 0 bases and J shed 5 bases, with 11 bases lying between them. This CDR3 has 15 amino acids. Germline values: CDR1 SGHDT, CDR2 YYEEEE. In nucleotides, the CDR3 is TGTGCCAGCAGCTTGGTCGGGACATCGAATGAAAAACTGTTTTTT. This translates into CASSLVGTSNEKLFF.

This rearrangement joins TRBV11-3 to TRBJ2-5; D is possibly TRBD2 (5 bases). Germline loops: CDR1 SGHNT, CDR2 YENEEA. V lost 3 bases to trimming and J lost 6 bases, with 14 bases between them. The CDR3 contains 14 residues. CDR3 bases: TGTGCCAGCAGCTTTAGTGGGAGTAGGAAGACCCAGTACTTC. Translating it yields CASSFSGSRKTQYF. Based on the CDR3 plus reference TRBV11-3 and TRBJ2-5, the full variable domain is EAGVVQSPRYKIIEKKQPVAFWCNPISGHNTLYWYLQNLGQGPELLIRYENEEAVDDSQLPKDRFSAERLKGVDSTLKIQPAELGDSAVYLCASSFSGSRKTQYFGPGTRLLVL.

The rearrangement uses TRBV5-1 and TRBJ2-1, with a tentative D call TRBD2 (5 bases). The V gene lost 0 bases and the J gene lost 0 bases, with 13 bases spanning the gap. The CDR3 contains 17 residues. Germline V gene data show CDR1 as SGHRS and CDR2 as YFSETQ. The CDR3 DNA reads TGCGCCAGCAGCTTGGCCCCCCCGGGGAGCTCCTACAATGAGCAGTTCTTC. This sequence encodes CASSLAPPGSSYNEQFF.

V and J are TRBV28 and TRBJ2-1, with 8 bases matching TRBD2. Germline V gene data show CDR1 as MDHEN and CDR2 as SYDVKM. This CDR3 has 15 residues. The junction had 9 bases not matched to a gene; V was cut back by 5 bases and J by 6 bases. The CDR3 nucleotides read TGTGCCAGCAGTCTCACAGCGGGGGACCCCAATGAGCAGTTCTTC. It specifies CASSLTAGDPNEQFF. Based on the CDR3 plus reference TRBV28 and TRBJ2-1, the full variable domain is DVKVTQSSRYLVKRTGEKVFLECVQDMDHENMFWYRQDPGLGLRLIYFSYDVKMKEKGDIPEGYSVSREKKERFSLILESASTNQTSMYLCASSLTAGDPNEQFFGPGTRLTVL.

This chain uses TRBV29-1 with TRBJ2-7, with D maybe TRBD1 (5 bases). The CDR3 is made up of 13 amino acids. CDR1 and CDR2 from the germline V gene are SQVTM and ANQGSEA. The V gene lost 0 bases and the J gene lost 2 bases, with 8 bases spanning the gap. CDR3 loop: CSVEDSGTYEQYF. The CDR3 bases are TGCAGCGTTGAAGATTCAGGGACCTACGAGCAGTACTTC.

V usage is TRBV27 and J usage is TRBJ2-1; 11 bases line up with TRBD2. V was clipped by 10 bases and J by 8 bases; unmatched bases: 10. CDR3 length: 14 amino acids. Germline CDR1 reads MNHEY; CDR2 reads SMNVEV (reference sequence). CDR3 protein: CATLTSGSIHEQFF. The DNA of the CDR3 is TGTGCCACCCTCACTAGCGGGAGTATCCATGAGCAGTTCTTC.

This chain joins TRBV11-3 and TRBJ2-1; no reliable D call. This CDR3 is 15 amino acids long. Deletions cut 0 bases from V and 1 base from J, with 7 bases between. CDR1 and CDR2 (germline): SGHNT, YENEEA. The DNA for the CDR3 is TGTGCCAGCAGCTTAGACCGGTCGTCCTACAATGAGCAGTTCTTC. Translating it yields CASSLDRSSYNEQFF.

The V gene is TRBV6-1, the J gene TRBJ1-5; D gene uncertain. This CDR3 region has 13 residues. V lost 3 bases and J 2 bases, leaving 5 bases between the germline ends. Germline V gene data show CDR1 as MNHNS and CDR2 as SASEGT. The CDR3 nucleotides read TGTGCCAGCAGTGACGGTCGCAATCAGCCCCAGCATTTT. This encodes CASSDGRNQPQHF.

J is TRBJ2-7 and V is TRBV28; weak D call: TRBD1 (5 bases). Trimming took off 6 bases at V and 3 bases at J, with 9 bases between the two ends. This CDR3 spans 12 amino acids. Germline assignment: CDR1 MDHEN and CDR2 SYDVKM. The CDR3 loop reads CASSWGHYEQYF. In nucleotides, the CDR3 is TGTGCCAGCAGCTGGGGCCACTACGAGCAGTACTTC.

The chain joins TRBV7-2 to TRBJ2-1; 9 bases are shared with TRBD1. This CDR3 is 15 amino acids long. V lost 5 bases and J lost 5; bases outside the gene matches: 7. Germline V CDR1 and CDR2: SGHTA, FQGNSA. CDR3 protein: CASSLGQGYNNEQFF. The DNA of the CDR3 is TGTGCCAGCAGCCTGGGACAGGGATACAACAATGAGCAGTTCTTC.

In the case of this clone: One junction end disagrees with the germline gene, perhaps due to a read error. V usage is TRBV2 and J usage is TRBJ1-3; 7 bases match TRBD1. The CDR3 runs to 11 residues. Germline assignment: CDR1 SNHLY and CDR2 FYNNEI. In DNA form, the CDR3 reads TGCGCAGGGGGACAAGGAAACACCATATATTTT. Translating it yields CAGGQGNTIYF.

The chain has TRBV28 and TRBJ1-6, with a possible D match to TRBD1 (5 bases). In germline, CDR1 is MDHEN, CDR2 SYDVKM. Trimming took 5 bases from V and 5 from J, leaving 13 bases between them. The CDR3 is made up of 15 amino acids. This chain's CDR3 is CASSNDRANNSPLHF. As DNA, the CDR3 is TGTGCCAGCAGTAACGACAGAGCCAATAATTCACCCCTCCACTTT.

The chain combines TRBV7-9 with TRBJ1-3; no clear D gene. V shed 1 base and J shed 0 bases, with 10 bases lying between them. The CDR3 has 16 amino acids. Germline V gives CDR1 SEHNR, CDR2 FQNEAQ (reference sequence). The CDR3 DNA follows: TGTGCCAGCAGCTTAGTACTGGGCTACTCTGGAAACACCATATATTTT. Encoded protein: CASSLVLGYSGNTIYF.